Listed here are 12 T cell receptor beta chains from one sample, sequenced in a study of patients and donors after allogeneic stem cell transplantation. In TCRdb, the RT-PCR reads were re-called with MiXCR into one record per CDR3 protein. The sample has about a million distinct CDR3 sequences; more than 15% are singletons. Sequenced input: blood, either unsorted or a sorted T cell fraction (not recorded which). Every receptor here comes from a human donor who was either an allogeneic HSCT recipient or a stem cell or donor lymphocyte infusion donor (not recorded which). It is not recorded whose cells these are; they may come from a transplant donor.

For this clonotype: At one end the junction does not follow the germline gene, possibly because of a read error. This chain joins TRBV7-7 and TRBJ2-1; possible D gene TRBD2, 5 bases. Per germline, CDR1 SSHAT and CDR2 FNYEAQ (reference sequence). The CDR3 is 17 residues long. CDR3 protein: CASSPYPRGNPYNEQFF. For the CDR3, the DNA is TGTGCTAGCAGCCCTTACCCGAGAGGGAACCCCTACAATGAGCAGTTCTTC. Together with reference TRBV7-7 and TRBJ2-1, the CDR3 gives the full variable domain: GAGVSQSPRYKVTKRGQDVTLRCDPISSHATLYWYQQALGQGPEFLTYFNYEAQPDKSGLPSDRFSAERPEGSISTLTIQRTEQRDSAMYRCASSPYPRGNPYNEQFFGPGTRLTVL.

This clonotype occurred a few times. The chain carries TRBV5-1 and TRBJ2-1; 9 bases align to TRBD2. This CDR3 is 16 amino acids long. Germline V gives CDR1 SGHRS, CDR2 YFSETQ. The ends lost 0 bases at V and 4 bases at J; junction bases unmatched: 5. In DNA, the CDR3 is TGCGCCAGCAGCTTGGAGGGTAGCGGGAGATACAATGAGCAGTTCTTC. Residues: CASSLEGSGRYNEQFF. Variable domain in full (rest from reference TRBV5-1 and TRBJ2-1): KAGVTQTPRYLIKTRGQQVTLSCSPISGHRSVSWYQQTPGQGLQFLFEYFSETQRNKGNFPGRFSGRQFSNSRSEMNVSTLELGDSALYLCASSLEGSGRYNEQFFGPGTRLTVL.

The V gene is TRBV5-6, the J gene TRBJ1-2; D ambiguous. Germline V gene data show CDR1 as SGHDT and CDR2 as YYEEEE. The CDR3 is 14 residues long. V was pared by 4 bases and J by 4 bases, with 14 bases between. DNA for the CDR3: TGTGCCAGCAGCCTCCCGAGTCCTACCTATGGCTACACCTTC. Translation gives CASSLPSPTYGYTF.

This clonotype has only a few counts. The chain uses TRBV27 and TRBJ1-2; D possibly corresponds to TRBD1 (6 bases). Between the trimmed V and J ends, which lost 5 bases and 8 bases, there was a span of 12 bases. This CDR3 has 12 residues. Germline V CDR1 and CDR2: MNHEY, SMNVEV (reference sequence). DNA for the CDR3: TGTGCCAGCAGTAATAGGGACATCGGCTACACCTTC. Protein product: CASSNRDIGYTF.

The J gene is TRBJ1-2, the V gene TRBV4-1; D uncertain. This CDR3 spans 13 amino acids. Trimming shortened V by 4 bases and J by 8 bases, and 14 bases separated the two germline ends. Germline values: CDR1 MGHRA, CDR2 YSYEKL. The CDR3 DNA reads TGCGCCAGCAGCCGAGTCTTATCCCAGGGCTACACCTTC. Encoded protein: CASSRVLSQGYTF.

At least ten counts were recorded for this clonotype. V and J are TRBV5-1 and TRBJ2-3; D remains unclear. The CDR3 contains 13 residues. Deletions cut 2 bases from V and 4 bases from J, with 8 bases between. CDR1 and CDR2 (germline): SGHRS, YFSETQ. The CDR3 nucleotides read TGCGCCAGCAGCTTAATGGCGGCAGATACGCAGTATTTT. It yields the protein CASSLMAADTQYF. The entire variable domain, with the rest obtained from reference TRBV5-1 and TRBJ2-3, is as follows: KAGVTQTPRYLIKTRGQQVTLSCSPISGHRSVSWYQQTPGQGLQFLFEYFSETQRNKGNFPGRFSGRQFSNSRSEMNVSTLELGDSALYLCASSLMAADTQYFGPGTRLTVL.

The chain carries TRBV6-2 or TRBV6-3 and TRBJ2-2, with TRBD1 matching over 8 bases. After removal of 6 bases from V and 6 bases from J, the junction contained 12 bases not matched to a gene. This CDR3 is 16 amino acids long. Germline V gene lookup returns CDR1 MNHEY and CDR2 SVGEGT. CDR3 protein: CASRGQVVFLSGELFF. The CDR3, as DNA: TGTGCCAGCAGGGGACAGGTCGTGTTCCTGTCCGGGGAGCTGTTTTTT.

Of note for this clonotype: The CDR3 does not end in the conserved phenylalanine or tryptophan, so this is likely a read error. V is TRBV20-1 and J is TRBJ1-2, with D hard to call. CDR3 length equals 11 residues. Germline loops: CDR1 DFQATT, CDR2 SNEGSKA (reference sequence). V was cut by 6 bases and J by 2 bases, with 7 bases left in between. CDR3 coding DNA: TGCAGTGCCCAAGGGAACTATGGCTACACCTCC. Translating it yields CSAQGNYGYTS.

This clonotype was seen a handful of times. This chain joins TRBV4-1 and TRBJ1-3; 8 bases fit TRBD1. Germline CDR1 is MGHRA and CDR2 is YSYEKL. This CDR3 is 18 amino acids long. Trimming removed 4 bases from V and 0 bases from J; junction bases left unmatched: 11. The CDR3 is CASSRGQDRANSGNTIYF. CDR3 coding DNA: TGCGCCAGCAGCCGAGGGCAGGACAGGGCTAACTCTGGAAACACCATATATTTT.

This clonotype showed up just a few times. The rearrangement links TRBV5-1 to TRBJ2-2; 16 positions agree with TRBD2. The CDR3 loop spans 17 amino acids. V dropped 7 bases and J dropped 7; count of bases not matched to a gene: 10. The germline V gene encodes CDR1 SGHRS and CDR2 YFSETQ. CDR3 sequence: CASGPGLAGGPVGELFF. DNA of the CDR3: TGCGCCAGCGGACCGGGACTAGCGGGGGGGCCCGTCGGGGAGCTGTTTTTT.

This clonotype was found a few times. V and J are TRBV7-9 and TRBJ1-5; the D is unclear. The CDR3 is 16 amino acids. Germline-derived CDR1 and CDR2 are SEHNR and FQNEAQ (reference sequence). Trimming pared 2 bases from V and 5 bases from J, leaving 16 bases between. The CDR3 loop reads CASSLFKGHRDQPQHF. The CDR3 region has the DNA TGTGCCAGCAGCTTATTTAAAGGGCATCGAGATCAGCCCCAGCATTTT.

V usage is TRBV6-2 or TRBV6-3 and J usage is TRBJ2-2, with 15 bases aligning to TRBD2. The junction had 0 bases not matched to a gene; V was cut back by 0 bases and J by 4 bases. Germline V CDR1 and CDR2: MNHEY, SVGEGT. CDR3 size: 17 residues. CDR3 region: CASSYSGLAGGTGELFF. DNA for the CDR3: TGTGCCAGCAGTTACTCGGGACTAGCGGGAGGCACCGGGGAGCTGTTTTTT.